The 13 T cell receptor beta chains below all came from one sample that was sequenced in a study of shared clonotypes between healthy human individuals. Sequenced by immunoSEQ multiplex PCR; TCRdb stores in-frame clones only, minus some. The sample records about 680,000 clones, 73% being singletons. Specimen: memory CD4+ T cells sorted from blood. Subset: CD45RA-negative fraction. Source of these receptors: a woman in her 30s in good health.

The chain couples TRBV9 to TRBJ2-7; 11 nucleotides align to TRBD2. V lost 1 base and J lost 6; bases outside the gene matches: 3. This CDR3 spans 14 amino acids. Germline V gives CDR1 SGDLS, CDR2 YYNGEE. CDR3 amino acids: CASSVTSGSREQYF. Written as DNA, the CDR3 is TGTGCCAGCAGCGTAACTAGCGGGAGTCGCGAGCAGTACTTC.

The J gene is TRBJ2-3, the V gene TRBV4-1; D gene uncertain. The CDR3 extends over 16 amino acids. Trimming removed 1 base from V and 3 bases from J, with 14 bases in between. The germline gives CDR1 MGHRA, CDR2 YSYEKL. CDR3 loop: CASSQGWALRTDTQYF. The CDR3 DNA follows: TGCGCCAGCAGCCAAGGATGGGCACTTCGGACAGATACGCAGTATTTT.

The V gene is TRBV5-1, the J gene TRBJ2-7, with 7 bases fitting TRBD1. The CDR3 has 12 amino acids. The germline V gene encodes CDR1 SGHRS and CDR2 YFSETQ. The V and J ends lost 4 bases and 4 bases, in that order; junction bases with no gene match: 2. The CDR3 protein is CASSRQGYEQYF. As DNA, the CDR3 is TGCGCCAGCAGCAGACAGGGTTACGAGCAGTACTTC.

The chain carries TRBV4-1 and TRBJ1-1; D is ambiguous. The V and J ends lost 4 bases and 3 bases respectively, with 15 bases between them. Per germline, CDR1 MGHRA and CDR2 YSYEKL. The CDR3 sequence is 15 residues long. The CDR3, as DNA: TGCGCCAGCAGCCCAACATTCCGGGAGGACACTGAAGCTTTCTTT. Its translation is CASSPTFREDTEAFF.

V usage is TRBV7-7 and J usage is TRBJ2-2; D possibly matches TRBD1 or TRBD2 (5 bases each). Germline assignment: CDR1 SSHAT and CDR2 FNYEAQ (reference sequence). The CDR3 consists of 15 residues. V lost 0 bases and J lost 6, with 11 bases in between. In DNA form, the CDR3 reads TGTGCCAGCAGCTTAGCCCAGGGAGCCCCCGGGGAGCTGTTTTTT. Encoded protein: CASSLAQGAPGELFF.

The chain employs TRBV4-2 and TRBJ2-2; perhaps D is TRBD1 or TRBD2 (5 bases each). The CDR3 consists of 16 residues. Germline CDR1 and CDR2: LGHNA and YNFKEQ. The V gene lost 0 bases and the J gene lost 5 bases, with 13 bases spanning the gap. CDR3 amino acids: CASSQDRFEGTGELFF. CDR3 sequence (DNA): TGTGCCAGCAGCCAAGATAGGTTTGAGGGGACCGGGGAGCTGTTTTTT.

This clone was found many times. This rearrangement joins TRBV14 to TRBJ2-1; D is ambiguous. CDR3 length: 11 amino acids. CDR1 and CDR2 from the germline V gene are SGHDN and FVKESK. The ends were cut back, 4 bases at V and 5 bases at J, with 3 bases in the middle. The CDR3 is CASSLNNEQFF. The CDR3 DNA is TGTGCCAGCAGCCTTAACAATGAGCAGTTCTTC.

The chain carries TRBV28 and TRBJ2-3, with 9 bases matching TRBD2. The CDR3 length is 15 residues. The V gene end was trimmed by 6 bases and the J gene end by 0 bases; junction bases not matched to a gene: 4. The germline V gene encodes CDR1 MDHEN and CDR2 SYDVKM. The CDR3 DNA is TGTGCCAGCAGGGGCGGGAGGGCTAGCACAGATACGCAGTATTTT. Its protein product is CASRGGRASTDTQYF.

The sample holds a few counts of this clone. The chain combines TRBV28 with TRBJ2-7, with 7 bases fitting TRBD1. In germline, CDR1 is MDHEN, CDR2 SYDVKM. Losses at the gene ends were 6 bases for V and 2 bases for J; bases not matched to a gene: 10. This CDR3 region has 15 residues. The CDR3 sequence is CASRRTGVETYEQYF. CDR3 DNA: TGTGCCAGCAGAAGAACAGGGGTGGAAACCTACGAGCAGTACTTC.

The chain employs TRBV11-2 and TRBJ2-1, with TRBD2 matching over 9 bases. Trimming cost V 3 bases and J 7 bases; bases outside gene matches: 7. The CDR3 totals 15 residues. From germline, CDR1 is SGHAT and CDR2 FQNNGV. The CDR3 DNA reads as TGTGCCAGCAGCTTCGCGGGAGGGCGTTATAATGAGCAGTTCTTC. Translation gives CASSFAGGRYNEQFF.

The rearrangement joins TRBV6-6 to TRBJ1-2; D not resolved. There are 13 residues in the CDR3. Germline lookup yields CDR1 MNHNY and CDR2 SVGAGI (reference sequence). Trimming took off 8 bases at V and 8 bases at J, with 18 bases between the two ends. The CDR3 loop reads CASYGGRREGYTF. The CDR3 DNA sequence: TGTGCCAGCTATGGAGGTCGGAGGGAGGGCTACACCTTC.

The chain combines TRBV7-2 with TRBJ1-1; TRBD1 matches at 10 bases. The trim removed 4 bases at V and 4 bases at J, leaving 3 bases unmatched. The CDR3 covers 14 residues. From germline, CDR1 is SGHTA and CDR2 FQGNSA. This chain's CDR3 is CASSSDRGFTEAFF. In DNA form, the CDR3 reads TGTGCCAGCAGCTCGGACAGGGGGTTCACTGAAGCTTTCTTT.

The rearrangement links TRBV18 to TRBJ1-3, with 8 nucleotides matching TRBD1. From germline, CDR1 is KGHSH and CDR2 LQKENI. After removal of 6 bases from V and 4 bases from J, the junction contained 11 bases not matched to a gene. This CDR3 has 16 amino acids. The CDR3 reads CASSGSAGGAGNTIYF. CDR3 coding DNA: TGTGCCAGCTCCGGAAGCGCAGGGGGCGCCGGAAACACCATATATTTT.